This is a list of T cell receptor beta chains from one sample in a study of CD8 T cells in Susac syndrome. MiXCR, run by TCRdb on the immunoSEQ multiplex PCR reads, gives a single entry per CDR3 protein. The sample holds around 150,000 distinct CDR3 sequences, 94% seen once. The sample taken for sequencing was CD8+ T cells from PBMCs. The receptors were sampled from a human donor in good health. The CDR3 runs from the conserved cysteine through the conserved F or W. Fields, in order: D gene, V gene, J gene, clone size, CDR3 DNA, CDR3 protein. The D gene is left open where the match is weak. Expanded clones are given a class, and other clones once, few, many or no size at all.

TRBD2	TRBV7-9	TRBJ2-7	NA	TGTGCCAGCAGCTCTCCTAGCGGGATTCACTACGAGCAGTACTTC	CASSSPSGIHYEQYF
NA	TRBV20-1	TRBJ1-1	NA	TGCAGTGCTAGAGATTATTTGAGGACTGAAGCTTTCTTT	CSARDYLRTEAFF
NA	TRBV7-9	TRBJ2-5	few	TGTGCCAGCAGCCTAGTAGACGGGGAGACTCAGTACTTC	CASSLVDGETQYF
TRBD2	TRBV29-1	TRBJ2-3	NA	TGCAGCGTTGCGGGAGGCCTCACAGATACGCAGTATTTT	CSVAGGLTDTQYF
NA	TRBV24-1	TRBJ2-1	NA	TGTGCCACCAGTGCCGAAACCGAGAGTGAGCAGTTCTTC	CATSAETESEQFF
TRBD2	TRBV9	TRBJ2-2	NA	TGTGCCAGCAGCATTGGACTAGGGAACACCGGGGAGCTGTTTTTT	CASSIGLGNTGELFF
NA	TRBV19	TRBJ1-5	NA	TGTGCCAGTGCCTACCCCGCGGGCAATCAGCCCCAGCATTTT	CASAYPAGNQPQHF
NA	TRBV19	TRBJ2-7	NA	TGTGCCAGTAGGTCCGACACCACCTACGAGCAGTACTTC	CASRSDTTYEQYF
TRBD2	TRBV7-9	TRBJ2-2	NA	TGTGCCAGCAGACGGGGGGGCGATTACGCCGGGGAGCTGTTTTTT	CASRRGGDYAGELFF
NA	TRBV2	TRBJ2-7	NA	TGTGCCAGCAGTGAAGTCCTAGTCCCCCACGAGCAGTACTTC	CASSEVLVPHEQYF
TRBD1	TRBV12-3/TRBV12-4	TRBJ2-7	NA	TGTGCCAGCAATGACAGGGGCCATTTATCTGAGCAGTACTTC	CASNDRGHLSEQYF
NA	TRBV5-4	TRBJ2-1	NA	TGTGCCAGCAGCTTCGAGACGGACTACAATGAGCAGTTCTTC	CASSFETDYNEQFF
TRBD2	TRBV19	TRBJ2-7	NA	TGTGCCAGTACGCCCGGCGGGAGCCAGTACGAGCAGTACTTC	CASTPGGSQYEQYF
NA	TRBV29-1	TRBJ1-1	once	TGCAGCTATCAGCCCGGGGCTGAAGCTTTCTTT	CSYQPGAEAFF
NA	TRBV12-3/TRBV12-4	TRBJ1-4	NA	TGTGCCAGCAGTCCCGACACAAATAATGAAAAACTGTTTTTT	CASSPDTNNEKLFF
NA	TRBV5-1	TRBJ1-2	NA	TGCGCCAGCAGCATTACCGGGGGTCCCTATGGCTACACCTTC	CASSITGGPYGYTF
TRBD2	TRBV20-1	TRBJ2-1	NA	TGCAGTGCTAGAGATCTTGCTAGCGGGATTGAGCAGTTCTTC	CSARDLASGIEQFF
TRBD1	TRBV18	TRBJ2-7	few	TGTGCCAGCTCACCGGGGGACAGTCCCTACGAGCAGTACTTC	CASSPGDSPYEQYF
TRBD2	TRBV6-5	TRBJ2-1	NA	TGTGCCAGCAGTTACTCGACTAGCGGGAGGATAGGAGATGAGCAGTTCTTC	CASSYSTSGRIGDEQFF
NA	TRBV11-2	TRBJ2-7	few	TGTGCCAGCAGCTTGTTTCCGGCCGAGCAGTACTTC	CASSLFPAEQYF
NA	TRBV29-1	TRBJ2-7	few	TGCAGCGTTGATACGCGGGACTCCTACGAGCAGTACTTC	CSVDTRDSYEQYF
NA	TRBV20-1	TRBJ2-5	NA	TGCAGTGCCCAAGATTGGACGGAAGAGACCCAGTACTTC	CSAQDWTEETQYF
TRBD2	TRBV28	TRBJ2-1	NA	TGTGCCAGCAGTCCCGGGACTAGCGCCGGTGAGCAGTTCTTC	CASSPGTSAGEQFF
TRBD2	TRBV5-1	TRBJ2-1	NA	TGCGCCAACAAGCCGAGGGTAGCGGGAGACGAGCAGTTCTTC	CANKPRVAGDEQFF
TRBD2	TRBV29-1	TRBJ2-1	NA	TGCAGCGCCGTACTAGCGGGAGAGCCTTTTTACAATGAGCAGTTCTTC	CSAVLAGEPFYNEQFF
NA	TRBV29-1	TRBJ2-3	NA	TGCAGCCTGATGGTCGTGGATACGCAGTATTTT	CSLMVVDTQYF
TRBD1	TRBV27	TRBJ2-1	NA	TGTGCCAGCAGTTTCACAGGGGACGGTAAAAATGAGCAGTTCTTC	CASSFTGDGKNEQFF
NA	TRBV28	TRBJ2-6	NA	TGTGCCAGCAGCTTGAGTCCCACCCCCTTCACGGCCGTCCTGACTTTC	CASSLSPTPFTAVLTF
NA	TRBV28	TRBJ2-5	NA	TGTGCCAGCAGCCCCCATCCCGGGCAGCAAGAGACCCAGTACTTC	CASSPHPGQQETQYF
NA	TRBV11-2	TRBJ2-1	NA	TGTGCCAGCAGTTCCCCGACGGTCCAGCGGGCCTACAATGAGCAGTTCTTC	CASSSPTVQRAYNEQFF
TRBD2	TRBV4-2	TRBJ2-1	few	TGTGCCAGCAGCCAAGATGTATGGGGACTAGCAGGGAATGAGCAGTTCTTC	CASSQDVWGLAGNEQFF
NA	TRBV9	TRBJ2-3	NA	TGTGCCAGCAGCGGGAAGGGGACCACAGATACGCAGTATTTT	CASSGKGTTDTQYF
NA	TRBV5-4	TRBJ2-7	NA	TGTGCCAGCAGTACTCGAGGGAGGAGGGACTACGAGCAGTACTTC	CASSTRGRRDYEQYF
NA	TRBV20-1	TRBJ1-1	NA	TGCAGTGCTAGTTGGGGACACGAAGCTTTCTTT	CSASWGHEAFF
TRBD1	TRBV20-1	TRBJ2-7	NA	TGCAGTGCTAACCAATTCCCTAGGGACAGATTCTACGAGCAGTACTTC	CSANQFPRDRFYEQYF
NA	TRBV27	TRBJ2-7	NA	TGTGCCAGCAGTTCCCCCCCTTTTTGGGAGCAGTACTTC	CASSSPPFWEQYF
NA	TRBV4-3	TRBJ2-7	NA	TGCGCCAGCAGCCAAGGTCGTCAGGGGTACTACGAGCAGTACTTC	CASSQGRQGYYEQYF
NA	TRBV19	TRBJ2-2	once	TGTGCCAGTAGTGACGGGGCCGGGGAGCTGTTTTTT	CASSDGAGELFF
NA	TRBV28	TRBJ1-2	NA	TGTGCCAGCAGCAAGGACGGGCTCTATGGCTACACCTTC	CASSKDGLYGYTF
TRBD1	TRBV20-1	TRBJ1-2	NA	TGCAGTGCTAGACCCCGTTGGACAGGGACTAACTATGGCTACACCTTC	CSARPRWTGTNYGYTF
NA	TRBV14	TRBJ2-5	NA	TGTGCCAGCAGCTTAAGCCAGGGGAATTTAGAGACCCAGTACTTC	CASSLSQGNLETQYF
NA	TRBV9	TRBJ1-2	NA	TGTGCCAGCAGCGTAGGGGAGGGCATCTATGGCTACACCTTC	CASSVGEGIYGYTF
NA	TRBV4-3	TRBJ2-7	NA	TGCGCCAGCAGCGTCGACACTTACGGGTACGAGCAGTACTTC	CASSVDTYGYEQYF
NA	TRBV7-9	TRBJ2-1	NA	TGTGCCAGCAGCCCGACACATCTGCTCAATGAGCAGTTCTTC	CASSPTHLLNEQFF
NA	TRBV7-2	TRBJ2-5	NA	TGTGCCAGCAGCTTTTCCGGGACTCAAGAGACCCAGTACTTC	CASSFSGTQETQYF
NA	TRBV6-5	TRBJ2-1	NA	TGTGCCAGCAGACAGGGTCATGACAATGAGCAGTTCTTC	CASRQGHDNEQFF
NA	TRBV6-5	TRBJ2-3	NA	TGTGCCACCCGTTACACAGATACGCAGTATTTT	CATRYTDTQYF
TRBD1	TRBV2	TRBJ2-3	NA	TGTGCCAGCAGTGAAGTCGAGACGGACAGGGATGTAACAGATACGCAGTATTTT	CASSEVETDRDVTDTQYF
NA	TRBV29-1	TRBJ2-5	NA	TGCAGCGTTGAAACCGGGAGAGAACAACAAGAGACCCAGTACTTC	CSVETGREQQETQYF
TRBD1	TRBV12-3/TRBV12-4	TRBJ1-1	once	TGTGCCAGCACCCCGGGGACAGGAAACACTGAAGCTTTCTTT	CASTPGTGNTEAFF
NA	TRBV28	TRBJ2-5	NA	TGTGCCAGCAGTAAGGGGAGGCGGGAGACCCAGTACTTC	CASSKGRRETQYF
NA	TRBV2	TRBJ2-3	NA	TGTGCCAGCAGTGAATTGGCTCGCGCAGATACGCAGTATTTT	CASSELARADTQYF
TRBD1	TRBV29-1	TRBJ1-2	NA	TGCAGCGTTGAAGATTGGACAGGGGGCGCTGGCTACACCTTC	CSVEDWTGGAGYTF
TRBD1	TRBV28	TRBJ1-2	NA	TGTGCCAGCAGTTTGGGGGGGACAGGGGCCTCCTACACCTTC	CASSLGGTGASYTF
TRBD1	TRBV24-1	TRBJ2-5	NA	TGTGCCACCAGTGATTCGAGGGACAGGGAGTGGGAGACCCAGTACTTC	CATSDSRDREWETQYF
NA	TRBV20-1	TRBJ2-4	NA	TGCAGTGCTAGAGGCTTAGCCAAAAACATTCAGTACTTC	CSARGLAKNIQYF